A selection of T cell receptor beta chains follows, all from one sample in a study of blood T cell repertoires in COVID-19. Method: immunoSEQ multiplex PCR; TCRdb's copy keeps in-frame clones and lacks some. The data contain approximately 88,000 clones, 85% to 90% of them seen just once; the ten biggest clones take up around 13%. The material sequenced was peripheral blood. The receptors were gathered from a woman in her 70s with acute or convalescent COVID-19. Each CDR3 is given with its conserved first and last residue. A D gene is named only where the DNA matches it firmly. Rows may omit the clone size; those that give it use once, few, many or a size class.

length | V | size | D | CDR3
17 | TRBV10-3 | NA | TRBD2 | CAISDVRTSGRTGELFF
17 | TRBV10-3 | NA | TRBD1 | CAIRGGDRDVSDETQYF
14 | TRBV5-1 | NA | NA | CASSFGNGDSGYTF
16 | TRBV28 | once | TRBD2 | CASSLGSGGSYNEQFF
13 | TRBV7-9 | NA | NA | CASSLFGNTEAFF
16 | TRBV5-1 | NA | TRBD1 | CASSQTGGFTNSPLHF
15 | TRBV6-5 | NA | TRBD1 | CASSRTGLANYGYTF
19 | TRBV24-1 | NA | TRBD2 | CATSPDPLTSGRTYNEQFF
16 | TRBV14 | NA | NA | CASSQGRRGYYEKLFF
12 | TRBV5-6 | NA | NA | CASSLGPQPQHF
13 | TRBV19 | NA | NA | CASSLQGSGELFF
17 | TRBV7-9 | NA | TRBD2 | CASSPGPGLALTGELFF
14 | TRBV3-1/TRBV3-2 | NA | TRBD1 | CASSREDREKTQYF
13 | TRBV10-3 | few | NA | CAISDPAGRELFF
14 | TRBV7-2 | once | TRBD2 | CASSFLSGGDTQYF
15 | TRBV2 | NA | NA | CASRGDGIINYGYTF
15 | TRBV4-1 | NA | NA | CASSQVGPSVDEQFF
15 | TRBV28 | NA | NA | CASSFRSEGSSPLHF